The sequence of this T cell receptor (beta chain) was determined in a study of T cells in Graves' hyperthyroidism and ophthalmopathy. Trimming cost V 1 base and J 5 bases, with 10 bases left between them. CDR3 size: 15 residues. The germline gives CDR1 KGHDR, CDR2 SFDVKD. RNA transcripts served as the template for amplifying TCR beta CDR3 regions. The TCR CDR3 was amplified in a first-round RT-PCR using the HTBI primer set. TCRdb re-derived calls from the multiplex PCR reads in MiXCR, one entry per CDR3 protein. The table records 300,000 to 500,000 distinct CDR3 sequences, roughly 13% of them present only once. Note on this clonotype: Antigen: not known.

Investigators excluded patients with uncontrolled infection, other autoimmune disease, pregnancy or lactation. The PBMCs were taken from roughly 10 ml of fresh peripheral blood. Study results and limitations: Most thyroid clonotypes that were expanded above 0.001 also turned up in blood.

The rearrangement joins TRBV24-1 to TRBJ2-2; D perhaps matches TRBD2 (6 bases). Sequenced input: blood. The sequence was collected from a man aged 50 or older with Graves' ophthalmopathy. CDR3 nucleotides: TGTGCCACCAGTGATTTTTCAGGGAGGACCGGGGAGCTGTTTTTT. Translating it yields CATSDFSGRTGELFF.